These 26 T cell receptor beta chains were all obtained from the same sample, sequenced in a study of technical replicates of blood from several donors. The protocol was immunoSEQ multiplex PCR, while the TCRdb copy is restricted to in-frame clones and leaves out a portion. Among over 45,000 clones listed, approximately 90% were seen once. Sequencing input: PBMCs. Receptor source: a human donor in good health. Some clones in this sample may be carry-over from other donors' samples.

The chain links TRBV10-2 to TRBJ2-3, with TRBD2 as a possible D gene (5 bases). This CDR3 comprises 13 residues. The V gene's germline CDR1 is WSHSY and CDR2 SAAADI. CDR3 amino acids: CSSSGLGADTQYF. The CDR3 region has the DNA TGCAGCAGCAGTGGTCTCGGGGCAGATACGCAGTATTTT.

The V gene is TRBV4-3, the J gene TRBJ2-5, with D possibly matching TRBD2 (7 bases). Per germline, CDR1 LGHNA and CDR2 YSLEER. CDR3 length: 15 residues. V lost 0 bases to trimming and J lost 4 bases, with 12 bases between them. The CDR3 sequence is CASSQDRGEGETQYF. CDR3 in DNA: TGCGCCAGCAGCCAAGATAGGGGGGAGGGAGAGACCCAGTACTTC.

The gene calls are TRBV12-5 and TRBJ2-7; TRBD1 might be the D (6 bases). The CDR3 has 18 residues. Trimming took off 0 bases at V and 2 bases at J, with 20 bases between the two ends. Looked up from germline, CDR1 is LGHNT and CDR2 is FRNRAP. In DNA, the CDR3 is TGTGCTAGTGGTTTGGTATATAGTCTTAGGGGACAAACCTACGAGCAGTACTTC. Its protein is CASGLVYSLRGQTYEQYF.

The V and J genes are TRBV13 and TRBJ2-1; 11 bases map to TRBD1. J lost 8 bases, V lost 5 bases, and 11 bases had no gene match. The CDR3 spans 16 residues. Looked up from germline, CDR1 is PRHDT and CDR2 is FYEKMQ (reference sequence). The DNA for the CDR3 is TGTGCCAGCAGCCCCCTGGCGGGACAGGGGGTCGATGAGCAGTTCTTC. Translation gives CASSPLAGQGVDEQFF. Looking up the rest from reference TRBV13 and TRBJ2-1 gives the full variable domain: AAGVIQSPRHLIKEKRETATLKCYPIPRHDTVYWYQQGPGQDPQFLISFYEKMQSDKGSIPDRFSAQQFSDYHSELNMSSLELGDSALYFCASSPLAGQGVDEQFFGPGTRLTVL.

The rearrangement joins TRBV5-1 to TRBJ1-1; the D gene is possibly TRBD1 (5 bases). The CDR3 has 15 amino acids. The germline V gene has CDR1 SGHRS and CDR2 YFSETQ. Trimming took 0 bases from V and 4 from J, leaving 13 bases between them. DNA of the CDR3: TGCGCCAGCAGCTTGGCCGAAGGGGCCGGCACTGAAGCTTTCTTT. Its translation is CASSLAEGAGTEAFF.

The chain links TRBV27 to TRBJ2-6; tentative D call: TRBD1 (6 bases). V shed 6 bases and J shed 6 bases, with 9 bases lying between them. This CDR3 spans 13 amino acids. Germline V gives CDR1 MNHEY, CDR2 SMNVEV (reference sequence). DNA of the CDR3: TGTGCCAGCAGATTGGGACAGGCCAACGTCCTGACTTTC. This gives the protein CASRLGQANVLTF.

V is TRBV12-5 and J is TRBJ2-5; 12 bases match TRBD1. The length of the CDR3 is 16 residues. V was clipped by 6 bases and J by 3 bases; unmatched bases: 8. Germline V gene sequence: CDR1 LGHNT, CDR2 FRNRAP. CDR3 residues: CASGIRDRGRKETQYF. CDR3 bases: TGTGCTAGTGGGATCCGGGACAGGGGGCGGAAAGAGACCCAGTACTTC.

This clone was seen a few times. The genes are TRBV4-3 and TRBJ2-1, with D perhaps TRBD2 (5 bases). CDR3 length: 16 amino acids. With 0 bases removed from V and 3 bases from J, the gap between germline ends came to 12 bases. CDR1 and CDR2 (germline): LGHNA, YSLEER. In DNA, the CDR3 is TGCGCCAGCAGCCAAGAAACGGACTCCTTCTACAATGAGCAGTTCTTC. It is translated as CASSQETDSFYNEQFF.

The sample holds one count of this clone. The chain couples TRBV29-1 to TRBJ1-2, with a weak D call TRBD1 (6 bases). The CDR3 consists of 13 residues. Germline values: CDR1 SQVTM, CDR2 ANQGSEA. Trimming pared 6 bases from V and 3 bases from J, leaving 14 bases between. The CDR3 reads CSVGDRKDYGYTF. For the CDR3, the DNA is TGCAGCGTCGGAGACAGGAAGGACTATGGCTACACCTTC.

Only one count was recorded for this clone. This chain uses TRBV11-3 with TRBJ1-1, with no clear D. The CDR3 sequence is 13 residues long. From germline, CDR1 is SGHNT and CDR2 YENEEA. Trimming left V 1 base short and J 9 bases short, with 12 bases between. The CDR3 DNA reads TGTGCCAGCAGCTTAGGTGTGAACGAGAAAGCTTTCTTT. Its translation: CASSLGVNEKAFF.

The V and J genes are TRBV4-3 and TRBJ2-1, with D tentatively TRBD2 (5 bases). There are 15 residues in the CDR3. The V gene lost 0 bases and the J gene lost 4 bases, with 10 bases spanning the gap. The V gene's germline CDR1 is LGHNA and CDR2 YSLEER. The CDR3 bases are TGCGCCAGCAGCCAAGAGGTCCTAGCTTACAATGAGCAGTTCTTC. This codes for CASSQEVLAYNEQFF.

This clone was seen a handful of times. The chain joins TRBV18 to TRBJ1-2; TRBD1 matches at 8 bases. The CDR3 has 15 amino acids. The V gene end was trimmed by 3 bases and the J gene end by 8 bases; junction bases not matched to a gene: 11. Germline V gene sequence: CDR1 KGHSH, CDR2 LQKENI. The CDR3 is CASSPTGQGALGYTF. The CDR3 coding sequence is TGTGCCAGCTCACCGACGGGTCAGGGGGCGCTGGGCTACACCTTC.

The J gene is TRBJ2-3, the V gene TRBV9, with 7 bases that match TRBD1. The CDR3 sequence is 15 residues long. CDR1 is SGDLS, CDR2 YYNGEE, per germline. V lost 2 bases, J lost 1 base, and 4 bases stayed unmatched. CDR3 in amino acids: CASSVEGAGTDTQYF. DNA of the CDR3: TGTGCCAGCAGCGTCGAGGGGGCAGGCACAGATACGCAGTATTTT.

This clone was detected only once. The genes are TRBV29-1 and TRBJ1-4, with 8 bases that match TRBD1. The V gene end was trimmed by 0 bases and the J gene end by 8 bases; junction bases not matched to a gene: 8. This CDR3 has 15 amino acids. The germline CDR1 and CDR2 sequences are SQVTM and ANQGSEA. The CDR3 region is CSVEELDRAEEKLFF. CDR3 nucleotides: TGCAGCGTTGAAGAGTTGGACAGGGCTGAAGAAAAACTGTTTTTT. The full variable domain, with the rest looked up from reference TRBV29-1 and TRBJ1-4, is SAVISQKPSRDICQRGTSLTIQCQVDSQVTMMFWYRQQPGQSLTLIATANQGSEATYESGFVIDKFPISRPNLTFSTLTVSNMSPEDSSIYLCSVEELDRAEEKLFFGSGTQLSVL.

A remark on this clone: An end of the junction differs from the germline gene, which may be a read error. The chain links TRBV27 to TRBJ2-5; D might be TRBD2 (5 bases). CDR1 and CDR2 from the germline V gene are MNHEY and SMNVEV (reference sequence). The CDR3 has 9 amino acids. The CDR3, as DNA: TGTGCCAGCACCCAAGGAGGAAACTTC. Its protein is CASTQGGNF.

V usage is TRBV7-9 and J usage is TRBJ1-1; no definite D call. This CDR3 contains 15 residues. Germline V gives CDR1 SEHNR, CDR2 FQNEAQ (reference sequence). V was trimmed by 5 bases and J by 6 bases, leaving 19 bases between them. CDR3 protein: CASSLFGRSIPEAFF. The DNA of the CDR3 is TGTGCCAGCAGCCTATTCGGTCGTAGTATCCCTGAAGCTTTCTTT.

This sequence joins TRBV7-2 and TRBJ2-7, with D possibly matching TRBD2 (5 bases). The CDR3 is made up of 14 amino acids. From germline, CDR1 is SGHTA and CDR2 FQGNSA. Trimming took off 0 bases at V and 4 bases at J, with 10 bases between the two ends. CDR3 loop: CASSLAGMGYEQYF. The DNA for the CDR3 is TGTGCCAGCAGCTTAGCCGGGATGGGATACGAGCAGTACTTC.

The genes are TRBV5-1 and TRBJ1-2; 9 bases align to TRBD1. From germline, CDR1 is SGHRS and CDR2 YFSETQ. The CDR3 sequence is 15 residues long. With 3 bases clipped from V and 4 bases from J, the junction kept 7 bases outside the gene matches. The CDR3 here is CASSSQGATGYGYTF. CDR3 DNA sequence: TGCGCCAGCAGCTCACAGGGGGCGACCGGCTATGGCTACACCTTC. Complete variable domain (other parts from reference TRBV5-1 and TRBJ1-2): KAGVTQTPRYLIKTRGQQVTLSCSPISGHRSVSWYQQTPGQGLQFLFEYFSETQRNKGNFPGRFSGRQFSNSRSEMNVSTLELGDSALYLCASSSQGATGYGYTFGSGTRLTVV.

This clone was seen a few times. This rearrangement joins TRBV7-2 to TRBJ2-2; TRBD1 is a possible D gene (5 bases). The CDR3 contains 14 residues. Trimming removed 5 bases at V and 4 bases at J, with 11 bases between. Germline V gives CDR1 SGHTA, CDR2 FQGNSA. The CDR3 region has the DNA TGTGCCAGCAGCAGACAGAGGAGCACCGGGGAGCTGTTTTTT. Its translation is CASSRQRSTGELFF.

This chain uses TRBV7-2 with TRBJ1-2, with D unresolved. CDR1 and CDR2 from the germline V gene are SGHTA and FQGNSA. This CDR3 contains 14 residues. V lost 4 bases to trimming and J lost 6 bases, with 15 bases between them. The CDR3 spells CASSSVAPQDGYTF. The DNA of the CDR3 is TGTGCCAGCAGCTCCGTCGCACCGCAGGATGGCTACACCTTC.

The V gene is TRBV10-2, the J gene TRBJ2-5; 8 bases agree with TRBD2. Germline V CDR1 and CDR2: WSHSY, SAAADI. There are 15 residues in the CDR3. V lost 3 bases and J lost 10; bases outside the gene matches: 13. CDR3 nucleotide sequence: TGCGCCAGCAGTGAAGGACTAGCTGAATTATGGGACCAGTACTTC. This codes for CASSEGLAELWDQYF.

The chain couples TRBV7-2 to TRBJ1-5; D ambiguous. The germline V gene encodes CDR1 SGHTA and CDR2 FQGNSA. This CDR3 is built from 13 residues. With 1 base removed from V and 7 bases from J, the gap between germline ends came to 8 bases. CDR3 nucleotides: TGTGCCAGCAGCTTAGAGGAGCGACAGCCCCAGCATTTT. This gives the protein CASSLEERQPQHF.

The sample holds a few counts of this clone. The V gene is TRBV5-1, the J gene TRBJ2-2, with 7 bases that match TRBD2. The CDR3 has 17 residues. J was trimmed by 1 base and V by 1 base; bases with no gene match: 7. Germline CDR1 reads SGHRS; CDR2 reads YFSETQ. Here the CDR3 reads CASSLKKTGGNTGELFF. The DNA of the CDR3 is TGCGCCAGCAGCTTGAAGAAGACGGGGGGGAACACCGGGGAGCTGTTTTTT. The variable domain in full, completed from reference TRBV5-1 and TRBJ2-2, reads KAGVTQTPRYLIKTRGQQVTLSCSPISGHRSVSWYQQTPGQGLQFLFEYFSETQRNKGNFPGRFSGRQFSNSRSEMNVSTLELGDSALYLCASSLKKTGGNTGELFFGEGSRLTVL.

This chain joins TRBV11-2 and TRBJ1-4, with 8 bases identical to TRBD1. Trimming removed 0 bases from V and 2 bases from J; junction bases left unmatched: 8. The CDR3 runs to 18 residues. Germline CDR1 reads SGHAT; CDR2 reads FQNNGV. In nucleotides, the CDR3 is TGTGCCAGCAGCTTAGATCGGACAGGGATTAGGACTAATGAAAAACTGTTTTTT. It is translated as CASSLDRTGIRTNEKLFF.

V and J are TRBV5-5 and TRBJ2-7; 8 bases map to TRBD1. CDR1 is SGHKS and CDR2 is YYEKEE in the germline V gene (reference sequence). CDR3 length: 14 amino acids. V lost 4 bases, J lost 0 bases, and 3 bases stayed unmatched. The CDR3 loop is CASSPTGGSYEQYF. The CDR3 region has the DNA TGTGCCAGCAGCCCAACAGGGGGCTCCTACGAGCAGTACTTC.

This sequence joins TRBV5-1 and TRBJ2-3; TRBD2 agrees at 7 bases. V was clipped by 3 bases and J by 0 bases; unmatched bases: 16. The CDR3 consists of 19 residues. The germline gives CDR1 SGHRS, CDR2 YFSETQ. CDR3 nucleotides: TGCGCCAGCAGCTGGCCGCGAGCTAGCGGTTCACTGAGCACAGATACGCAGTATTTT. This codes for CASSWPRASGSLSTDTQYF.